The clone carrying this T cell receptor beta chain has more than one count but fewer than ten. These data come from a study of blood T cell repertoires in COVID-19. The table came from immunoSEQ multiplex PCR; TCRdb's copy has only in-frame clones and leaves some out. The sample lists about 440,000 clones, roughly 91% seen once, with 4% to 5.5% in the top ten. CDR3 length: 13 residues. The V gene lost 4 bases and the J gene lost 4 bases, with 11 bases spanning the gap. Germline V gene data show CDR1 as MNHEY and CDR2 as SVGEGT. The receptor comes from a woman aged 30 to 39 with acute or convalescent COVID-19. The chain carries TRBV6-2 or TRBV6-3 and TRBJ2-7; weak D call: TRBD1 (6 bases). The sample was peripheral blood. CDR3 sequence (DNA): TGTGCCAGCAGTTGGGGGCAACTATACGAGCAGTACTTC. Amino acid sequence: CASSWGQLYEQYF.